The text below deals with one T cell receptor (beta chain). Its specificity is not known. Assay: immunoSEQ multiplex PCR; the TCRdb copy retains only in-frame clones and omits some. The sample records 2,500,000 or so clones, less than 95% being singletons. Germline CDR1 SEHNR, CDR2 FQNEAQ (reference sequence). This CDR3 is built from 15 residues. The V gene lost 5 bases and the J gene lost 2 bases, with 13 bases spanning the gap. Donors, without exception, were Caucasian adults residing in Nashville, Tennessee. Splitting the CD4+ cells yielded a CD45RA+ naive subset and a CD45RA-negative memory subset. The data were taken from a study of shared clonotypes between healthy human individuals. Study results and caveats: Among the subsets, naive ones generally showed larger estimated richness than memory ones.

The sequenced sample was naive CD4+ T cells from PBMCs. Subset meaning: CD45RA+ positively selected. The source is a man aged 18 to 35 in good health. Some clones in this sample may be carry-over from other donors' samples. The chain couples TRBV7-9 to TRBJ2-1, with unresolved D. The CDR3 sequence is CASSAGPPPYNEQFF. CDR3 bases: TGTGCCAGCAGCGCCGGACCACCTCCCTACAATGAGCAGTTCTTC.